This T cell receptor beta chain stems from a study of blood T cells in healthy people across ages. General observations from the study: Fewer expanded clones and more diversity marked long-lived versus aged donors. Observed TCR beta diversity per million T cells went down as age went up. This fall followed a roughly linear course with age.

With 4 bases removed from V and 0 bases from J, the gap between germline ends came to 11 bases. Germline V CDR1 and CDR2: SGHRS, YFSETQ. This CDR3 region has 15 residues. Note on this clonotype: Its antigen is unidentified.

Through a sample-barcoded 5' primer and a J-beta primer mix, a second PCR was run for about 6 to 11 cycles. From the 5' RACE reads, TCRdb called clonotypes with MiXCR, one entry per CDR3 protein. The repertoire holds more than 650,000 distinct CDR3 sequences, with 22% as singletons. The chain combines TRBV5-1 with TRBJ1-5; D is unclear. The sequenced sample consisted of blood. The sequence was obtained from a man aged 65 to 79 in good health. The DNA for the CDR3 is TGCGCCAGCAGCCCGGACGGTCATAGCAATCAGCCCCAGCATTTT. Translation gives CASSPDGHSNQPQHF.